A single sample gave rise to the 4 T cell receptor beta chains below, sequenced in a study of vaccination effects on CD4 cells after COVID-19. These receptors' antigens are unknown. Antigen-specific CD4+ T cells were expanded (with viral peptide pools) by the ViraFEST assay ahead of sequencing. Isolating CD4+ T cells followed more than eight days of culture. This individual tested PCR-positive for SARS-CoV-2 infection between March and December 2020. The participants, recipients of two vaccine doses, got either BNT162b2 or mRNA-1273. The method was immunoSEQ multiplex PCR; TCRdb's version includes in-frame clones alone and lacks a portion of them. Of 14,000 or so clones listed, around 84% are singletons. The sample was CD4+ T cells from PBMCs cultured with HCoV-NL63 spike peptides, taken after COVID-19 vaccination. Receptors originate from a human donor who had a prior SARS-CoV-2 infection.

This clone was recorded once. This chain connects TRBV4-3 to TRBJ2-5, with D possibly matching TRBD1 (8 bases). Between the trimmed V and J ends, which lost 4 bases and 5 bases, there was a span of 17 bases. CDR3 length: 15 amino acids. The germline V gene has CDR1 LGHNA and CDR2 YSLEER. CDR3 loop: CASSLAGQGGETQYF. For the CDR3, the DNA is TGCGCCAGCAGCCTCGCAGGACAGGGAGGGGAGACCCAGTACTTC.

The V call is TRBV19, the J call TRBJ1-5; D gene unclear. Looked up from germline, CDR1 is LNHDA and CDR2 is SQIVND (reference sequence). The CDR3 covers 16 residues. V was cut by 4 bases and J by 4 bases, with 17 bases left in between. CDR3 loop: CASSTLERGLNQPQHF. The CDR3, as DNA: TGTGCCAGTAGTACTTTAGAGAGAGGGCTAAATCAGCCCCAGCATTTT.

The chain carries TRBV18 and TRBJ1-1; D not resolved. With 3 bases removed from V and 1 base from J, the gap between germline ends came to 15 bases. The CDR3 is 16 amino acids. Germline CDR1 and CDR2: KGHSH and LQKENI. CDR3 bases: TGTGCCAGCTCACCCAATAGCATGGTGGGGAACACTGAAGCTTTCTTT. Translated: CASSPNSMVGNTEAFF.

This clone was seen a few times. This chain uses TRBV2 with TRBJ1-5, with TRBD1 as a possible D gene (5 bases). Trimming stripped 4 bases from V and 5 bases from J, with 12 bases between. The CDR3 consists of 14 residues. The germline CDR1 and CDR2 sequences are SNHLY and FYNNEI. CDR3 DNA: TGTGCCAGCAGTGTTCAGGGAGGAGATCAGCCCCAGCATTTT. This encodes CASSVQGGDQPQHF.